Shown below are 29 T cell receptor beta chains from a single sample sequenced in a study of lymphopenia after photon versus proton radiotherapy. Profiled with immunoSEQ multiplex PCR; TCRdb holds only in-frame clones, not every one. The sample shows over 30,000 clones, over 75% of them seen only once. Sequenced here: peripheral blood, sampled from a patient treated with proton-based radiotherapy. These receptors all stem from a woman in her seventies with pancreatic cancer.

The V gene is TRBV20-1, the J gene TRBJ2-5, with a possible D match to TRBD2 (5 bases). The end of the DNA is better explained by TRBJ2-7, so the J call may be wrong. This CDR3 has 11 amino acids. Per the germline V gene, CDR1 is DFQATT and CDR2 is SNEGSKA (reference sequence). DNA for the CDR3: TGCAGTGCTCGGGGTGGTTACGAGCAGTACTTC. Its protein is CSARGGYEQYF.

This clone appeared a few times. The chain couples TRBV4-1 to TRBJ2-2; possibly TRBD1 or TRBD2 for D (5 bases each). Per the germline V gene, CDR1 is MGHRA and CDR2 is YSYEKL. Trimming removed 0 bases from V and 3 bases from J, with 11 bases in between. The length of the CDR3 is 16 residues. CDR3 residues: CASSQELGVHTGELFF. In nucleotides, the CDR3 is TGCGCCAGCAGCCAAGAGCTGGGGGTTCACACCGGGGAGCTGTTTTTT.

V and J are TRBV9 and TRBJ1-1; TRBD1 might be the D (6 bases). V dropped 0 bases and J dropped 4 bases, with 13 bases sitting between them. Germline V gene lookup returns CDR1 SGDLS and CDR2 YYNGEE. The CDR3 is made up of 15 amino acids. Here the CDR3 DNA reads TGTGCCAGCAGCGTAGGGGCAGGGGACGGCACTGAAGCTTTCTTT. It codes for CASSVGAGDGTEAFF.

The gene calls are TRBV29-1 and TRBJ2-7; no clear D gene. The germline gives CDR1 SQVTM, CDR2 ANQGSEA. Between the trimmed V and J ends, which lost 6 bases and 2 bases, there was a span of 11 bases. This CDR3 spans 12 amino acids. In DNA, the CDR3 is TGCAGCGTGGTAATAGGGACCTACGAGCAGTACTTC. Translating gives CSVVIGTYEQYF.

The chain is built from TRBV16 and TRBJ2-5; weak D call: TRBD1 (7 bases). The germline CDR1 and CDR2 sequences are KGHSY and FQNENV. V lost 6 bases, J lost 3 bases, and 14 bases lay in between. CDR3 length: 14 residues. Written as DNA, the CDR3 is TGTGCCAGCAGTAGGACAGGCGGGGAAGAGACCCAGTACTTC. Its protein is CASSRTGGEETQYF.

V usage is TRBV13 and J usage is TRBJ2-1; the match to TRBD2 covers 7 bases. With V trimmed by 3 bases and J by 9 bases, 11 bases remained unmatched. Germline V gives CDR1 PRHDT, CDR2 FYEKMQ (reference sequence). This CDR3 comprises 15 residues. The CDR3 loop reads CASSFLGGKVPEQFF. The CDR3 DNA reads TGTGCCAGCAGCTTTCTGGGGGGGAAGGTGCCTGAGCAGTTCTTC.

This sequence joins TRBV10-3 and TRBJ2-7; weak D call: TRBD1 (5 bases). Per germline, CDR1 ENHRY and CDR2 SYGVKD. V lost 4 bases, J lost 1 base, and 14 bases lay in between. The CDR3 has 15 residues. Written as DNA, the CDR3 is TGTGCCATCAGTGGCCAGGGTATTTGGTCCTACGAGCAGTACTTC. It is translated as CAISGQGIWSYEQYF.

This clone was observed once. The chain employs TRBV7-2 and TRBJ2-5; the D is unclear. The germline gives CDR1 SGHTA, CDR2 FQGNSA. The CDR3 sequence is 11 residues long. With 2 bases removed from V and 9 bases from J, the gap between germline ends came to 7 bases. CDR3 nucleotide sequence: TGTGCCAGCAGCTTACTCTCTCCCCAGTACTTC. Amino acid sequence: CASSLLSPQYF.

The rearrangement links TRBV7-3 to TRBJ2-5; possible D gene TRBD2, 7 bases. The CDR3 sequence is 15 residues long. Trimming pared 1 base from V and 4 bases from J, leaving 13 bases between. Germline V CDR1 and CDR2: SGHTA, FQGTGA. CDR3 sequence reads: CASSLSGGRGETQYF. The CDR3 DNA is TGTGCCAGCAGCTTAAGCGGGGGCCGCGGAGAGACCCAGTACTTC.

This rearrangement joins TRBV2 to TRBJ2-7; no reliable D call. The CDR3 has 11 amino acids. Germline V CDR1 and CDR2: SNHLY, FYNNEI. V lost 4 bases and J lost 6, with 7 bases in between. CDR3 residues: CASSVALEQYF. The CDR3 coding sequence is TGTGCCAGCAGTGTGGCACTCGAGCAGTACTTC. The full variable domain, its missing parts supplied by reference TRBV2 and TRBJ2-7, is EPEVTQTPSHQVTQMGQEVILRCVPISNHLYFYWYRQILGQKVEFLVSFYNNEISEKSEIFDDQFSVERPDGSNFTLKIRSTKLEDSAMYFCASSVALEQYFGPGTRLTVT.

The chain couples TRBV28 to TRBJ2-7; D not resolved. The V end was cut by 8 bases, the J end by 0 bases, with 14 bases between. This CDR3 has 14 residues. Germline V gene lookup returns CDR1 MDHEN and CDR2 SYDVKM. CDR3 residues: CASFSGGSSYEQYF. CDR3 bases: TGTGCCAGCTTCTCAGGTGGTTCCTCCTACGAGCAGTACTTC.

The chain links TRBV7-6 to TRBJ2-7; a weak D match, TRBD1 (6 bases). V was clipped by 2 bases and J by 4 bases, with 6 bases between them. Germline-derived CDR1 and CDR2 are SGHVS and FNYEAQ. The CDR3 has 12 amino acids. CDR3 protein: CASSLRGYEQYF. The CDR3 bases are TGTGCCAGCAGCTTAAGGGGGTACGAGCAGTACTTC.

The CDR3 spells CASSLDGGSYNEQFF. The CDR3 nucleotides are TGTGCCAGCAGCTTAGATGGTGGCAGCTACAATGAGCAGTTCTTC. J is TRBJ2-1 and V is TRBV7-9; D is uncertain. The CDR3 sequence is 15 residues long. V was shortened by 1 base and J by 3 bases, with 10 bases between the two germline ends. CDR1 is SEHNR, CDR2 FQNEAQ, per germline (reference sequence).

This chain links TRBV11-2 with TRBJ2-5; TRBD1 aligns across 8 bases. The CDR3 spans 15 residues. V dropped 2 bases and J dropped 7; count of bases not matched to a gene: 9. Germline loops: CDR1 SGHAT, CDR2 FQNNGV. The CDR3, as DNA: TGTGCCAGCAGCTTACCGTCAGGGGGCGCCGGGACCCAGTACTTC. Its translation is CASSLPSGGAGTQYF.

The rearrangement uses TRBV28 and TRBJ2-7, with D hard to call. The germline CDR1 and CDR2 sequences are MDHEN and SYDVKM. Trimming took 2 bases from V and 3 from J, leaving 8 bases between them. This CDR3 contains 13 residues. The CDR3 coding sequence is TGTGCCAGCAGTTTAATTGGGCGCTACGAGCAGTACTTC. Encoded protein: CASSLIGRYEQYF. Full variable domain (rest looked up from reference TRBV28 and TRBJ2-7): DVKVTQSSRYLVKRTGEKVFLECVQDMDHENMFWYRQDPGLGLRLIYFSYDVKMKEKGDIPEGYSVSREKKERFSLILESASTNQTSMYLCASSLIGRYEQYFGPGTRLTVT.

The rearrangement links TRBV19 to TRBJ2-1; 8 bases map to TRBD2. From germline, CDR1 is LNHDA and CDR2 SQIVND (reference sequence). J lost 6 bases, V lost 8 bases, and 9 bases had no gene match. The CDR3 runs to 14 residues. The CDR3 DNA reads as TGTGCCAGTCTGAGAACCGGGACTAGCAATGAGCAGTTCTTC. It encodes CASLRTGTSNEQFF.

The rearrangement links TRBV4-1 to TRBJ2-3; TRBD2 matches at 8 bases. The CDR3 has 15 residues. The germline gives CDR1 MGHRA, CDR2 YSYEKL. The ends lost 6 bases at V and 0 bases at J; junction bases unmatched: 5. The CDR3 coding sequence is TGCGCCAGCAGTCATAGCGGGACTAGCACAGATACGCAGTATTTT. Protein: CASSHSGTSTDTQYF.

This rearrangement joins TRBV4-2 to TRBJ1-3, with D possibly TRBD1 on 6 matching bases. The CDR3 sequence is 16 residues long. Germline V lookup: CDR1 LGHNA, CDR2 YNFKEQ. With 0 bases removed from V and 2 bases from J, the gap between germline ends came to 11 bases. The CDR3 is CASSQEGGRAGNTIYF. CDR3 sequence (DNA): TGTGCCAGCAGCCAAGAAGGGGGGCGCGCTGGAAACACCATATATTTT.

The CDR3 loop reads CASSPGQGGNEKLFF. The CDR3 nucleotides are TGTGCCAGCTCACCGGGACAGGGGGGGAATGAAAAACTGTTTTTT. The chain uses TRBV18 and TRBJ1-4, with 11 bases matching TRBD1. CDR3 size: 15 residues. Per the germline V gene, CDR1 is KGHSH and CDR2 is LQKENI. After removal of 3 bases from V and 5 bases from J, the junction contained 2 bases not matched to a gene.

A single count supports this clone. This chain joins TRBV5-5 and TRBJ1-4; possible D gene TRBD1, 6 bases. V dropped 0 bases and J dropped 0 bases, with 15 bases sitting between them. In germline, CDR1 is SGHKS, CDR2 YYEKEE (reference sequence). The CDR3 contains 18 residues. This CDR3 is CASSLAQGRVATNEKLFF. CDR3 DNA: TGTGCCAGCAGCTTGGCACAGGGACGGGTTGCAACTAATGAAAAACTGTTTTTT.

In nucleotides, the CDR3 is TGTGCCAGCATCGGCGGTGGGACCTCCTACGAGCAGTACTTC. It specifies CASIGGGTSYEQYF. The chain links TRBV2 to TRBJ2-7; D is possibly TRBD1 or TRBD2 (5 bases each). Germline V CDR1 and CDR2: SNHLY, FYNNEI. Trimming cost V 7 bases and J 0 bases, with 13 bases left between them. The CDR3 runs to 14 residues.

About this clone itself: This sample also contains other DNA sequences that code for the same CDR3. The chain uses TRBV28 and TRBJ2-3, with 10 bases lining up with TRBD2. From germline, CDR1 is MDHEN and CDR2 SYDVKM. V lost 2 bases, J lost 3 bases, and 11 bases stayed unmatched. The CDR3 contains 18 residues. This CDR3 is CASSLRRASGRGTDTQYF. The DNA for the CDR3 is TGTGCCAGCAGTTTAAGAAGGGCAAGCGGGAGGGGGACAGATACGCAGTATTTT.

The chain carries TRBV7-2 and TRBJ2-5; weak D call: TRBD2 (5 bases). V dropped 2 bases and J dropped 5 bases, with 9 bases sitting between them. Germline values: CDR1 SGHTA, CDR2 FQGNSA. The CDR3 extends over 13 amino acids. Here the CDR3 reads CASSLSSRETQYF. The CDR3 DNA is TGTGCCAGCAGCTTATCTAGCCGGGAGACCCAGTACTTC. Combining the CDR3 with reference TRBV7-2 and TRBJ2-5 gives the whole variable domain GAGVSQSPSNKVTEKGKDVELRCDPISGHTALYWYRQSLGQGLEFLIYFQGNSAPDKSGLPSDRFSAERTGGSVSTLTIQRTQQEDSAVYLCASSLSSRETQYFGPGTRLLVL.

This clone was observed a handful of times. This sequence joins TRBV7-6 and TRBJ2-3; no clear D. The CDR3 is 15 amino acids. CDR1 and CDR2 (germline): SGHVS, FNYEAQ. V gave up 1 base and J gave up 3 bases, with 11 bases separating them. The CDR3 DNA is TGTGCCAGCAGCTTAGGATCACGGAAAACAGATACGCAGTATTTT. This encodes CASSLGSRKTDTQYF.

The chain carries TRBV6-5 and TRBJ1-5; TRBD1 aligns across 9 bases. Trimming took 5 bases from V and 5 from J; bases not matched to a gene: 1. The V gene's germline CDR1 is MNHEY and CDR2 SVGAGI. The length of the CDR3 is 13 residues. CDR3 coding DNA: TGTGCCAGCAGTACAGGGGGCCATCAGCCCCAGCATTTT. Translation: CASSTGGHQPQHF.

The chain has TRBV2 and TRBJ1-1; 7 bases are a match to TRBD1. The germline CDR1 and CDR2 sequences are SNHLY and FYNNEI. J lost 3 bases, V lost 5 bases, and 3 bases had no gene match. This CDR3 is built from 13 residues. The CDR3 region is CASSSQGYTEAFF. The CDR3 region has the DNA TGTGCCAGCAGTTCACAGGGGTACACTGAAGCTTTCTTT.

The V gene is TRBV5-1, the J gene TRBJ1-4; D may be TRBD1 (6 bases). The CDR3 consists of 15 residues. Trimming took off 2 bases at V and 7 bases at J, with 15 bases between the two ends. Per germline, CDR1 SGHRS and CDR2 YFSETQ. CDR3 residues: CASSLTGLVGEKLFF. In nucleotides, the CDR3 is TGCGCCAGCAGCTTAACAGGGCTGGTGGGTGAAAAACTGTTTTTT.

The chain uses TRBV9 and TRBJ2-3; D is undetermined. CDR1 SGDLS and CDR2 YYNGEE come from the germline V gene. The V and J ends lost 4 bases and 0 bases respectively, with 9 bases between them. This CDR3 has 14 residues. CDR3 sequence reads: CASSSRISTDTQYF. The CDR3 bases are TGTGCCAGCAGCTCACGGATCAGCACAGATACGCAGTATTTT.

The V and J genes are TRBV10-1 and TRBJ2-1; either TRBD1 or TRBD2 may fit D (6 bases each). The CDR3 spans 15 residues. Per the germline V gene, CDR1 is WNHNN and CDR2 is SYGVQD (reference sequence). Trimming removed 6 bases from V and 7 bases from J, with 19 bases in between. The CDR3 loop is CASRDYQGFGNEQFF. As DNA, the CDR3 is TGCGCCAGCAGGGACTACCAGGGGTTCGGGAATGAGCAGTTCTTC.